This TCR beta chain is drawn from a study of blood T cell repertoires in COVID-19. This clone appeared a few times. The protocol was immunoSEQ multiplex PCR, while the TCRdb copy is restricted to in-frame clones and leaves out a portion. The data hold about 45,000 clones, with nearly 80% observed a single time. CDR1 MNHNY and CDR2 SVGAGI come from the germline V gene (reference sequence). Germline trimming cut 9 bases from V and 5 bases from J; bases unmatched to any gene: 11. This CDR3 region has 14 residues. The TCR was taken from a man in his 70s with acute or convalescent COVID-19. Sequencing was done on a sample of peripheral blood. This rearrangement joins TRBV6-6 to TRBJ2-7; 9 bases match TRBD1. The CDR3 sequence: CASVDGQGSNEQYF. The CDR3 nucleotides read TGTGCCAGTGTTGATGGACAGGGGTCTAACGAGCAGTACTTC.